The 19 T cell receptor beta chains listed next were all sequenced from one sample in a study of T cell repertoires in cytomegalovirus infection. TCRdb re-called the reads through MiXCR, storing one row per CDR3 protein. This table has more than 350,000 distinct CDR3 sequences, approximately 33% appearing once. The sequencing input was PBMCs. The receptors here all came from a human donor in good health (CMV status not recorded). Some clones in this sample may be carry-over from other donors' samples.

Details on this clonotype: A clone one base away is much larger, so this may be a read error. The rearrangement links TRBV7-9 to TRBJ2-2; no definite D call. V lost 8 bases and J 2 bases, leaving 15 bases between the germline ends. Germline V CDR1 and CDR2: SEHNR, FQNEAQ (reference sequence). The CDR3 loop spans 15 amino acids. CDR3 in DNA: TGTGCCAGCCGCGCCATTCGGGCTAACACCGGGGAGCTGTTTTTT. Protein: CASRAIRANTGELFF.

V usage is TRBV29-1 and J usage is TRBJ2-7; 7 bases fit TRBD1. V trimming: 8 bases; J trimming: 2 bases; junction bases outside the gene matches: 3. Germline CDR1 SQVTM, CDR2 ANQGSEA. The CDR3 totals 11 residues. CDR3 region: CSTGTAYEQYF. The DNA of the CDR3 is TGCAGCACAGGGACAGCCTACGAGCAGTACTTC.

The chain has TRBV20-1 and TRBJ2-4; D ambiguous. The CDR3 has 11 residues. Deletions cut 1 base from V and 7 bases from J, with 5 bases between. Germline lookup yields CDR1 DFQATT and CDR2 SNEGSKA (reference sequence). The CDR3 sequence: CSARGTNIQYF. In nucleotides, the CDR3 is TGCAGTGCTAGAGGCACCAACATTCAGTACTTC.

This clonotype was picked up a small number of times. The chain carries TRBV24-1 and TRBJ2-2, with a tentative D call TRBD2 (5 bases). The CDR3 covers 14 residues. With 7 bases removed from V and 0 bases from J, the gap between germline ends came to 8 bases. Germline CDR1 KGHDR, CDR2 SFDVKD. The CDR3 sequence is CATRGLTNTGELFF. CDR3 bases: TGTGCCACCAGAGGACTTACGAACACCGGGGAGCTGTTTTTT.

The CDR3 DNA reads as TGTGCCAGCAGAACATCCCCGGGACAGGGGTACCAAGAGACCCAGTACTTC. Its protein is CASRTSPGQGYQETQYF. The chain couples TRBV28 to TRBJ2-5, with 10 bases matching TRBD1. Per the germline V gene, CDR1 is MDHEN and CDR2 is SYDVKM. There are 17 residues in the CDR3. Germline trimming cut 6 bases from V and 0 bases from J; bases unmatched to any gene: 10.

The V gene is TRBV7-9, the J gene TRBJ2-5, with a weak D call TRBD1 (5 bases). Germline loops: CDR1 SEHNR, CDR2 FQNEAQ (reference sequence). Trimming left V 4 bases short and J 3 bases short, with 12 bases between. The CDR3 covers 14 residues. CDR3 protein: CASSSSTAEETQYF. For the CDR3, the DNA is TGTGCCAGCAGCTCCTCGACAGCAGAAGAGACCCAGTACTTC.

The rearrangement links TRBV29-1 to TRBJ2-2; 7 bases map to TRBD1. This CDR3 has 16 amino acids. Germline lookup yields CDR1 SQVTM and CDR2 ANQGSEA. V lost 5 bases and J lost 2; bases outside the gene matches: 11. The CDR3 here is CSVSKLGQRNTGELFF. In DNA form, the CDR3 reads TGCAGCGTTTCGAAGCTGGGACAGAGAAACACCGGGGAGCTGTTTTTT.

CDR3: CASSKTGLEAFF. Written as DNA, the CDR3 is TGTGCCAGCAGCAAGACAGGGCTTGAAGCTTTCTTT. The J gene is TRBJ1-1, the V gene TRBV14, with TRBD1 matching 7 bases. The ends lost 5 bases at V and 7 bases at J; junction bases unmatched: 4. Looked up from germline, CDR1 is SGHDN and CDR2 is FVKESK. The CDR3 is 12 amino acids.

The V call is TRBV7-9, the J call TRBJ2-7; 8 nucleotides line up with TRBD1. The V gene end was trimmed by 1 base and the J gene end by 6 bases; junction bases not matched to a gene: 5. There are 14 residues in the CDR3. Germline CDR1 is SEHNR and CDR2 is FQNEAQ (reference sequence). For the CDR3, the DNA is TGTGCCAGCAGCTTAGGAACAGGGGGTGGCGAGCAGTACTTC. Protein: CASSLGTGGGEQYF.

The chain couples TRBV4-3 to TRBJ1-5, with a possible D match to TRBD1 (5 bases). The germline V and J ends were trimmed by 1 base and 5 bases, with 9 bases remaining between them. Per the germline V gene, CDR1 is LGHNA and CDR2 is YSLEER. The CDR3 spans 14 residues. CDR3 bases: TGCGCCAGCAGCCAAGGATCGGGGCATCAGCCCCAGCATTTT. This codes for CASSQGSGHQPQHF.

This clonotype came up a few times. V gene TRBV20-1 combines with J gene TRBJ2-3; 8 bases align to TRBD2. The V gene's germline CDR1 is DFQATT and CDR2 SNEGSKA (reference sequence). This CDR3 has 17 residues. V dropped 2 bases and J dropped 4; count of bases not matched to a gene: 14. DNA for the CDR3: TGCAGTGCTAGACCAAGCATTGGCGGGGGGCCATCAGATACGCAGTATTTT. It codes for CSARPSIGGGPSDTQYF.

The chain is built from TRBV20-1 and TRBJ2-3; D may be TRBD2 (5 bases). Germline lookup yields CDR1 DFQATT and CDR2 SNEGSKA (reference sequence). The CDR3 runs to 11 residues. DNA of the CDR3: TGCAGAACTACCCCGGGGAATACGCAGTATTTT. It is translated as CRTTPGNTQYF.

There are a few counts of this clonotype. V usage is TRBV6-2 or TRBV6-3 and J usage is TRBJ1-5; unclear D gene. V lost 2 bases and J lost 4, with 9 bases in between. CDR1 is MNHEY, CDR2 SVGEGT, per germline. There are 14 residues in the CDR3. The CDR3 DNA reads TGTGCCAGCAGTTACATGTCTGATAATCAGCCCCAGCATTTT. It yields the protein CASSYMSDNQPQHF.

To note about this clonotype: A read error may account for a junction end that differs from germline. The chain recombines TRBV6-5 with TRBJ2-3; tentative D call: TRBD1 (6 bases). Germline CDR1 reads MNHEY; CDR2 reads SVGAGI. This CDR3 has 15 residues. The CDR3: CARSYAQGRADTQYF. CDR3 nucleotides: TGTGCCCGCAGTTATGCGCAGGGGCGGGCAGATACGCAGTATTTT.

This chain links TRBV28 with TRBJ1-5; D not certain. V gave up 5 bases and J gave up 3 bases, with 14 bases separating them. Germline V gene data show CDR1 as MDHEN and CDR2 as SYDVKM. CDR3 length: 15 residues. The CDR3 spells CASSPRRSDNQPQHF. CDR3 sequence (DNA): TGTGCCAGCAGTCCTCGGCGCAGCGACAATCAGCCCCAGCATTTT.

This clonotype has at least ten counts. CDR3 sequence (DNA): TGTGCCAGCAGCGAGGGGCCAAGGAACACTGAAGCTTTCTTT. Translating it yields CASSEGPRNTEAFF. The chain combines TRBV7-3 with TRBJ1-1; TRBD1 is a possible D gene (5 bases). CDR3 length: 14 amino acids. Germline assignment: CDR1 SGHTA and CDR2 FQGTGA. Trimming pared 5 bases from V and 1 base from J, leaving 11 bases between.

The chain uses TRBV19 and TRBJ1-1; unclear D gene. Germline CDR1 LNHDA, CDR2 SQIVND (reference sequence). Trimming removed 5 bases from V and 1 base from J, with 8 bases in between. CDR3 length equals 13 residues. CDR3: CASSAFSNTEAFF. The CDR3, as DNA: TGTGCCAGTAGTGCATTCTCGAACACTGAAGCTTTCTTT.

Comments on this clonotype: This may come from a read error, since a much larger clone is one base off. The V call is TRBV7-9, the J call TRBJ2-7, with TRBD2 matching over 9 bases. The J call may be mistaken, given a closer DNA end match to TRBJ2-1. This CDR3 is built from 15 residues. CDR1 SEHNR and CDR2 FQNEAQ come from the germline V gene (reference sequence). DNA for the CDR3: TGTGCCAGCAGCTCCCAGCGGGGGGCTAATTCCGAGCAGTTCTTC. The encoded protein is CASSSQRGANSEQFF.

This clonotype was counted ten times or more. V gene TRBV7-2 combines with J gene TRBJ2-7; 7 nucleotides agree with TRBD1. Germline values: CDR1 SGHTA, CDR2 FQGNSA. The CDR3 extends over 15 amino acids. With 5 bases clipped from V and 4 bases from J, the junction kept 11 bases outside the gene matches. In DNA, the CDR3 is TGTGCCAGCAGCCTTTCGGGACAGACTATATACGAGCAGTACTTC. It is translated as CASSLSGQTIYEQYF.